Listed below are T cell receptor beta chains from one sample, sequenced in a study of shared clonotypes between healthy human individuals. The data were produced by immunoSEQ multiplex PCR, yet TCRdb's version contains in-frame clones alone and is incomplete. The data hold fewer than 1.6 million clones, with 97% to 99% observed a single time. Sequences were obtained from naive CD4+ T cells sorted from blood. Receptors were obtained from a man in his thirties or forties in good health. CDR3s include the opening cysteine and the closing phenylalanine or tryptophan. Fields, in order: clone size, V gene, CDR3 length, J gene, D gene, CDR3 DNA, CDR3 protein. D genes are given only for firm matches. Only part of the rows carry a size: once, few, many, or a class if the clone is expanded.

.,TRBV18,16,TRBJ1-1,.,TGTGCCAGCTCACCATTGAATCCGGGTACCAACACTGAAGCTTTCTTT,CASSPLNPGTNTEAFF
.,TRBV19,15,TRBJ2-7,.,TGTGCCAGTAGTATTTTGGCAGTCGGCCTCCACGAGCAGTACTTC,CASSILAVGLHEQYF
once,TRBV7-9,12,TRBJ2-1,.,TGTGCCAGCAGCCGGGACGTCAATGAGCAGTTCTTC,CASSRDVNEQFF
.,TRBV30,13,TRBJ1-2,.,TGTGCCTGGAGTTCCGACCTCGGCAGTGGCTACACCTTC,CAWSSDLGSGYTF
.,TRBV20-1,10,TRBJ2-1,.,TGCAGTGCTGCGGCCAATGAGCAGTTCTTC,CSAAANEQFF
.,TRBV28,17,TRBJ1-4,.,TGTGCCAGCAGTCGTCGAGGAGCTCGCTCGGGAAATGAAAAACTGTTTTTT,CASSRRGARSGNEKLFF
once,TRBV11-2,14,TRBJ1-5,TRBD1,TGTGCCAGCAGCTTAGATCAGGGGGGGAGGCCCCAGCATTTT,CASSLDQGGRPQHF
.,TRBV7-9,13,TRBJ1-5,.,TGTGCCAGCAGCTTGGGAGGGGTTCAGCCCCAGCATTTT,CASSLGGVQPQHF
.,TRBV28,14,TRBJ2-1,.,TGTGCCAGCAGATCGGGGTTACCTTACAATGAGCAGTTCTTC,CASRSGLPYNEQFF
.,TRBV7-9,19,TRBJ1-1,.,TGTGCCAGCAGCACTTTCGTCGGGACCGGCAGAAACATGAACACTGAAGCTTTCTTT,CASSTFVGTGRNMNTEAFF
.,TRBV5-1,13,TRBJ2-2,TRBD2,TGCGCCAGCAAAGCGGGAGATACCGGGGAGCTGTTTTTT,CASKAGDTGELFF
.,TRBV11-2,13,TRBJ1-5,.,TGTGCCAGCAGCTTGGGTCCAAATCAGCCCCAGCATTTT,CASSLGPNQPQHF
.,TRBV11-2,17,TRBJ2-2,.,TGTGCCAGCGAGCTTACGCTAGCCGGAGGGGGGACCGGGGAGCTGTTTTTT,CASELTLAGGGTGELFF
.,TRBV5-1,14,TRBJ2-5,.,TGCGCCAGCAGCTTGGGAACAGCGGGAGAGACCCAGTACTTC,CASSLGTAGETQYF
.,TRBV6-1,13,TRBJ2-1,.,TGTGCCGCCCCCCGGACGCTGGACAATGAGCAGTTCTTC,CAAPRTLDNEQFF
.,TRBV7-2,16,TRBJ2-2,TRBD2,TGTGCCAGCAGCTTATTAGGGACTAAGGGCGCCGGGGAGCTGTTTTTT,CASSLLGTKGAGELFF
.,TRBV18,15,TRBJ2-6,.,TGTGCCAGCTCCCCAGGGTTCTCTGGGGCCAACGTCCTGACTTTC,CASSPGFSGANVLTF
.,TRBV2,15,TRBJ1-3,.,TGTGCCAGCGCTTCGGGGACCCGCTCTGGAAACACCATATATTTT,CASASGTRSGNTIYF
.,TRBV28,11,TRBJ1-1,.,TGTGCCAGCAGTGACCTCACTGAAGCTTTCTTT,CASSDLTEAFF
.,TRBV25-1,15,TRBJ2-7,TRBD2,TGTGCCAGCAGCCCCCAAGGACTAGCCGCCTACGAGCAGTACTTC,CASSPQGLAAYEQYF
.,TRBV19,15,TRBJ2-3,.,TGTGCCAGTAGTGTTGCCCAGGGTAGCACAGATACGCAGTATTTT,CASSVAQGSTDTQYF
.,TRBV7-3,16,TRBJ2-1,.,TGTGCCAGCAGCTCCCCCCCTGGCTCGCACTACAATGAGCAGTTCTTC,CASSSPPGSHYNEQFF
.,TRBV7-9,13,TRBJ2-7,.,TGTGCCAGCAGCGAGACGGTTTCCTACGAGCAGTACTTC,CASSETVSYEQYF
.,TRBV18,13,TRBJ1-2,.,TGTGCCAGCTCACTTGGTCAGAACTATGGCTACACCTTC,CASSLGQNYGYTF
.,TRBV28,11,TRBJ2-7,.,TGTGCCAGCAAGGCAGCCTACGAGCAGTACTTC,CASKAAYEQYF
once,TRBV5-6,14,TRBJ1-5,.,TGTGCCAGCATGGAATGGGGGAGGCGGCAGCCCCAGCATTTT,CASMEWGRRQPQHF